This T cell receptor beta chain comes out of a study of T cell changes during pregnancy in multiple sclerosis. There are 14 residues in the CDR3. The ends lost 2 bases at V and 4 bases at J; junction bases unmatched: 1. From germline, CDR1 is ENHRY and CDR2 SYGVKD. Regarding this clone: The sample carries other DNA sequences with the same CDR3.

The repertoire was sequenced with immunoSEQ multiplex PCR; TCRdb's copy has only in-frame clones and lacks some. The repertoire includes some 36,000 clones, roughly 90% of them detected once, and 4.5% sits in the top ten. This chain links TRBV10-3 with TRBJ2-2, with 7 bases fitting TRBD2. The material sequenced was peripheral blood, taken in the second trimester of pregnancy. The receptor was isolated from a female donor in good health, enrolled as a control in a pregnancy study. The CDR3 DNA is TGTGCCATCAGTGAGCCGGGGGGCACCGGGGAGCTGTTTTTT. Protein product: CAISEPGGTGELFF.